Here is one T cell receptor beta chain with its context. This clone's antigen is unknown. No qualities accompany the bases; no much larger clone lies one base away. The donors were healthy, HIV-negative adults with no recently reported acute infections or vaccinations. Every donor was a Caucasian adult residing in Nashville, Tennessee, USA. CD4+ T cells were enriched by magnetic negative selection, after which naive cells were positively selected on CD45RA and the negative fraction was taken as the memory subset. After blood collection by leukapheresis, PBMCs were isolated using Ficoll-Histopaque density gradient centrifugation and then cryopreserved in the vapor phase of liquid nitrogen. Purity and quantity of every magnetically sorted T cell population were checked by analytical flow cytometry. Genomic DNA was isolated from each sorted fraction and quantified by UV absorbance on a Nanodrop 2000c.

TCR CDR3 regions were amplified from genomic DNA by multiplex PCR using the deep immunoSEQ assay. Genomic DNA extracted from each cell subset was distributed evenly over all wells of several immunoSEQ 96-well plates, and each plate served as one replicate. For sorted subsets, each replicate PCR was loaded with about 200 ng genomic DNA, equivalent to 30,000 to 35,000 T cell genomes. Purified libraries were quantified with a Qubit 3.0 fluorometer, sized on a Bioanalyzer 2100, and re-quantified with the KAPA Library Quantification kit. Every immunoSEQ 96-well plate was sequenced on a dedicated single-read 150-cycle Illumina NextSeq 550 flow cell. The paper's data handling went like this. Because the immunoSEQ output included only junctional sequences and no quality scores, the filtering could not be the same as the filtering used for full-length reads. To assign V/J genes and CDR3, sequences were annotated against IMGT germline references using PyIR, a Python wrapper for IgBLAST v1.9. Reads with weak V/J assignments (E-value above 1e-6), missing CDR3, stop codons, out-of-frame junctions, or ambiguous translated residues were removed. V3J clonotypes were defined as sequences sharing an identical inferred V gene, J gene, and CDR3 amino acid sequence. Percentage overlap between repertoires was computed as shared unique clonotypes divided by the size of the smaller repertoire. RTK rarefaction, the Chao1 estimator, and Recon v2.1 estimates of unobserved clonotypes were used to assess repertoire richness. For all TCRbeta clonotypes obtained by the gDNA method from four donors, generation probabilities were computed with OLGA. The clones in this table, taken by TCRdb from immuneACCESS, are in-frame only. Not every clone is retained; where verified, under half of the shortfall comes from an unresolved V gene, and the cause of the rest is unknown. The V and J calls and the clone size are those of that table, but D and trimming were determined from the DNA. Here the sample has more than 2,000,000 clones; around 94% occur a single time. The top ten clones comprise around 0.14% of the sample.

These data originate in a study of shared clonotypes between healthy human individuals (dated by TCRdb to about 2020). About the full investigation: The cohort comprised two women and a few men aged 18 to 49 years. For each donor, CD4 naive and CD4 memory were each run on three plates, CD8 naive on two plates, and CD8 memory on one plate. To estimate repertoire size and how much clonotypes are shared between individuals, the study performed deep sequencing of blood TCR repertoires from roughly five healthy adults. Libraries were prepared and TCR repertoires were sequenced by different laboratories using diverse techniques, in order to increase sequencing depth and limit assay-specific biases. Each donor's leukapheresis produced roughly between roughly 0.94 and 9.5 billion PBMCs. General study outcomes and caveats: Sampling was restricted to blood, and TCR repertoires in tissue are likely to differ from TCR repertoires in blood. Rarefaction of sorted-subset datasets indicated incomplete sequencing despite the large sequencing depth. Higher generation probabilities were observed for clonotypes shared by all four sorted-subset donors than for non-shared clonotypes. Across a handful of donors, approximately 5% of naive CD4, around 3.3% of naive CD8, approximately 2.5% of memory CD4, and over 0.35% of memory CD8 clonotypes were shared. Larger estimated clonotype richness was generally found for naive subsets than for memory subsets. Because the study included a small number of donors, the genetic and exposure-history diversity represented was limited. Pairwise subsampling led to the expectation that sequencing depth would affect the degree of clonotype sharing among donors.

From cysteine to phenylalanine, the CDR3 is 18 amino acids long. The sequence is cut down to CDR3 DNA, 54 bases in frame from base 1. Trimming removed 6 bases from V and 0 bases from J; the gene matches leave 13 bases unexplained. CDR1 SEHNR and CDR2 FQNEAQ were looked up in the germline V gene (reference sequence). The chain is assembled from TRBV7-9 and TRBJ1-5; the central 8 bases match TRBD1. Sequences were obtained from naive CD4+ T cells sorted from blood. The cell subset or site label here, explained by the study, means: CD45RA+ positively selected. This sequence was found in a young man in good health. The CDR3 region reads CASSHFKGQGDSNQPQHF. In nucleotides, the sequence is TGTGCCAGCAGTCATTTTAAAGGACAGGGTGATAGCAATCAGCCCCAGCATTTT.